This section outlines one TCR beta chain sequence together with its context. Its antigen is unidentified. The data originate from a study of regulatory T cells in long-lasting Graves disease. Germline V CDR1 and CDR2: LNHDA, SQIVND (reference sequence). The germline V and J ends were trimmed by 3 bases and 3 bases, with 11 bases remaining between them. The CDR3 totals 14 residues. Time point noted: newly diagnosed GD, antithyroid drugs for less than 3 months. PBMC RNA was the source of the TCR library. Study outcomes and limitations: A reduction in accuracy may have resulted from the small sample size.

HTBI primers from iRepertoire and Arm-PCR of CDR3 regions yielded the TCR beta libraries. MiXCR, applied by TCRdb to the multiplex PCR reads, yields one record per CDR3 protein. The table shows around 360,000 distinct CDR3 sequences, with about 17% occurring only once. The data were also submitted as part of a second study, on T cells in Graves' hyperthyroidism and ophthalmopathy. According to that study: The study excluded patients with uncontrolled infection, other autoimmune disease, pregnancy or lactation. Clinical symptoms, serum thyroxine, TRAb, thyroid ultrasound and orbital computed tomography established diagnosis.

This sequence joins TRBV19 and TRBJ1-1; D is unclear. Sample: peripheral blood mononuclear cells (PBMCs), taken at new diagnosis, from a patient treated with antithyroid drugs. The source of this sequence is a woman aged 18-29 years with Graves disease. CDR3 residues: CASSMGPWDTEAFF. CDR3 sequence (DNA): TGTGCCAGTAGTATGGGCCCTTGGGACACTGAAGCTTTCTTT.